This T cell receptor (beta chain) was recorded in a study of T cells after yellow fever vaccination. The CDR3 is 12 residues long. V shed 5 bases and J 8 bases; nucleotides not matched to a gene: 5. This clonotype was seen repeatedly, ten times or more. TCRdb itself ran the 5' RACE reads through MiXCR, one entry per CDR3 protein. The sample contains a few hundred thousand distinct CDR3 sequences, 6.9% of which appear only once. The V call is TRBV12-3 or TRBV12-4, the J call TRBJ1-2; 7 bases are a match to TRBD1. The sample here was CD4+ T cells sorted from PBMCs, taken 15 days after the yellow fever booster vaccination. The TCR sequence derives from a man aged 25-40 years who received the YFV17D yellow fever vaccine. CDR3 bases: TGTGCCAGCAGTACAGGGGAAGGGGGCTACACCTTC. Amino acid sequence: CASSTGEGGYTF.